This TCR beta chain was captured in a study of blood T cell repertoires in COVID-19. Study at large: The United States, Italy and Spain supplied acute and convalescent COVID-19 samples. Sample material is recorded as cDNA or gDNA derived from T cells, B-cell-depleted T cells, or PBMCs.

The V gene's germline CDR1 is LGHNT and CDR2 FRNRAP. CDR3 size: 17 residues. V dropped 1 base and J dropped 7 bases, with 22 bases sitting between them. Source study methods: From reference gene primer amplification, estimates of nucleated cell counts were derived. Assay used: immunoSEQ multiplex PCR; TCRdb lists only in-frame clones, some missing. The DNA was the basis for D and trimming; V, J and clone size are from that table. The data hold fewer than 300,000 clones, with approximately 86% observed a single time. The count of this clone is one. The origin of this receptor is a woman aged 18-30 years with acute or convalescent COVID-19. Sample: peripheral blood. V and J are TRBV12-5 and TRBJ2-5; D may be TRBD1 (6 bases). CDR3 in amino acids: CASGLGLGAQLDGTQYF. The CDR3 bases are TGTGCTAGTGGTTTGGGACTGGGGGCCCAACTCGACGGGACCCAGTACTTC. Full variable domain (outside the CDR3, taken from reference TRBV12-5 and TRBJ2-5): DARVTQTPRHKVTEMGQEVTMRCQPILGHNTVFWYRQTMMQGLELLAYFRNRAPLDDSGMPKDRFSAEMPDATLATLKIQPSEPRDSAVYFCASGLGLGAQLDGTQYFGPGTRLLVL.